This TCR beta chain was sequenced during a study of cytomegalovirus exposure and HLA in healthy donors. V lost 5 bases to trimming and J lost 5 bases; unmatched junction nucleotides: 4. The germline V gene has CDR1 SGHDN and CDR2 FVKESK. This CDR3 region has 14 residues. 60 Vbeta and 13 Jbeta primers were used in PCR. Clones were sequenced by immunoSEQ multiplex PCR, and TCRdb holds only the in-frame ones, with some missing. Of roughly 150,000 clones in the sample, more than 60% were seen once. The chain is built from TRBV14 and TRBJ1-4; 8 bases are shared with TRBD1. The clonotype comes from a young man in good health and CMV-seropositive. Input material: PBMCs. CDR3 residues: CASSGTGLNEKLFF. CDR3 in DNA: TGTGCCAGCAGCGGGACAGGTCTCAATGAAAAACTGTTTTTT.